These 21 T cell receptor beta chains came from one sample sequenced in a study of T-cell reconstitution after alpha-beta-depleted transplantation in children. A TCRbeta library incorporating unique molecular identifiers was prepared. TCRdb re-called the PCR reads with MiXCR, one entry per CDR3 protein. The repertoire includes fewer than 450,000 distinct CDR3 sequences, 15% to 20% of them detected once, and roughly 40% sits in the top ten. Sequenced here: PBMCs, mostly from graft donor cells, sampled 360 days after TCRalphabeta/CD19-depleted stem cell transplant. The receptors shown here come from a male patient aged 2-9 years who had a stem cell transplant for acute lymphoblastic leukemia, so the T cells may come from the graft donor.

In its sample, this clonotype was seen many times. This sequence joins TRBV6-2 or TRBV6-3 and TRBJ2-7, with 7 bases aligning to TRBD2. CDR1 MNHEY and CDR2 SVGEGT come from the germline V gene. The CDR3 consists of 14 residues. Unmatched junction bases numbered 6, after V lost 7 bases and J lost 0 bases. CDR3 sequence: CASTGLVGSYEQYF. The CDR3 coding sequence is TGTGCCAGCACCGGACTAGTCGGCTCCTACGAGCAGTACTTC.

This chain links TRBV29-1 with TRBJ2-1; TRBD1 is a possible D gene (5 bases). The CDR3 consists of 16 residues. CDR1 is SQVTM and CDR2 is ANQGSEA in the germline V gene. Trimming took off 6 bases at V and 4 bases at J, with 22 bases between the two ends. CDR3 region: CSVADSHPPLYNEQFF. The CDR3 DNA sequence: TGCAGCGTGGCAGACAGCCACCCCCCTCTATACAATGAGCAGTTCTTC.

The CDR3 DNA follows: TGTGCCAGCAGCCCCGGACTAGCGGCCCCCTCCTACGAGCAGTACTTC. Its protein product is CASSPGLAAPSYEQYF. V usage is TRBV5-6 and J usage is TRBJ2-7; 10 bases agree with TRBD2. The junction had 7 bases not matched to a gene; V was cut back by 4 bases and J by 0 bases. This CDR3 comprises 16 residues. CDR1 and CDR2 from the germline V gene are SGHDT and YYEEEE.

This clonotype was picked up a small number of times. This rearrangement joins TRBV7-9 to TRBJ2-7; D may be TRBD1 (6 bases). Germline values: CDR1 SEHNR, CDR2 FQNEAQ (reference sequence). Trimming cost V 5 bases and J 3 bases, with 14 bases left between them. The CDR3 loop spans 14 amino acids. The CDR3 nucleotides read TGTGCCAGCAGCCCTCGGTTCAGGGGCTACGAGCAGTACTTC. Its translation is CASSPRFRGYEQYF.

This clonotype was observed a few times. The germline gene is not matched at one end of the junction; a read error may be the cause. V is TRBV7-7 and J is TRBJ2-2; D may be TRBD1 (5 bases). Germline CDR1 is SSHAT and CDR2 is FNYEAQ (reference sequence). There are 14 residues in the CDR3. The CDR3 here is CASSSRASTGELFF. For the CDR3, the DNA is TGTGCTAGCAGCTCCAGGGCGAGCACCGGGGAGCTGTTTTTT.

This sequence joins TRBV5-1 and TRBJ1-4; 7 positions match TRBD1. Trimming cost V 4 bases and J 5 bases; bases outside gene matches: 8. CDR3 length equals 15 residues. CDR1 is SGHRS and CDR2 is YFSETQ in the germline V gene. CDR3 DNA sequence: TGCGCCAGCAGCGGACGGACAGGACCAAATGAAAAACTGTTTTTT. It yields the protein CASSGRTGPNEKLFF.

This clonotype was seen a single time. The chain employs TRBV11-1 and TRBJ2-7; 8 bases match TRBD2. The germline CDR1 and CDR2 sequences are SGHAT and FQDESV (reference sequence). This CDR3 has 17 residues. J lost 2 bases, V lost 3 bases, and 12 bases had no gene match. The CDR3 DNA reads TGTGCCAGCAGCTTTTTGCCGAGCGGGAGTAACCCCTACGAGCAGTACTTC. This translates into CASSFLPSGSNPYEQYF.

This clonotype was picked up a small number of times. V and J are TRBV4-2 and TRBJ2-7; D might be TRBD2 (6 bases). CDR3 size: 13 residues. The germline CDR1 and CDR2 sequences are LGHNA and YNFKEQ. The V gene lost 10 bases and the J gene lost 5 bases, with 18 bases spanning the gap. The chain's CDR3 is CATARAGTDEQYF. CDR3 coding DNA: TGTGCCACCGCGAGGGCCGGGACTGACGAGCAGTACTTC.

Ten or more counts support this clonotype. V is TRBV4-2 and J is TRBJ2-1; 8 bases agree with TRBD2. V lost 3 bases, J lost 12 bases, and 16 bases stayed unmatched. Germline CDR1 LGHNA, CDR2 YNFKEQ. The CDR3 sequence is 16 residues long. CDR3 region: CASSHGLGLVLDGQFF. DNA of the CDR3: TGTGCCAGCAGCCACGGGTTGGGACTAGTCCTAGATGGGCAGTTCTTC.

The CDR3 region has the DNA TGTGCCAGCAGCTTGGGCTCAATGAGGGACATTCAGTACTTC. Protein product: CASSLGSMRDIQYF. This chain connects TRBV5-6 to TRBJ2-4, with D possibly matching TRBD2 (5 bases). Trimming shortened V by 0 bases and J by 8 bases, and 12 bases separated the two germline ends. The CDR3 is 14 amino acids. Germline lookup yields CDR1 SGHDT and CDR2 YYEEEE. Looking up the rest from reference TRBV5-6 and TRBJ2-4 gives the full variable domain: DAGVTQSPTHLIKTRGQQVTLRCSPKSGHDTVSWYQQALGQGPQFIFQYYEEEERQRGNFPDRFSGHQFPNYSSELNVNALLLGDSALYLCASSLGSMRDIQYFGAGTRLSVL.

This rearrangement joins TRBV6-5 to TRBJ2-1, with 7 nucleotides matching TRBD2. The CDR3 has 13 residues. Germline values: CDR1 MNHEY, CDR2 SVGAGI. V shed 4 bases and J 9 bases; nucleotides not matched to a gene: 6. The DNA for the CDR3 is TGTGCCAGCAGTTTGGGAGGGGAAGGTGAGCAGTTCTTC. This translates into CASSLGGEGEQFF.

In its sample, this clonotype was seen many times. The chain uses TRBV29-1 and TRBJ1-2; D is unclear. CDR3 length: 9 amino acids. Trimming left V 3 bases short and J 8 bases short, with 4 bases between. The germline gives CDR1 SQVTM, CDR2 ANQGSEA. CDR3 nucleotides: TGCAGCGTTGACTGGGGCTACACCTTC. It is translated as CSVDWGYTF. Looking up the rest from reference TRBV29-1 and TRBJ1-2 gives the full variable domain: SAVISQKPSRDICQRGTSLTIQCQVDSQVTMMFWYRQQPGQSLTLIATANQGSEATYESGFVIDKFPISRPNLTFSTLTVSNMSPEDSSIYLCSVDWGYTFGSGTRLTVV.

This rearrangement joins TRBV20-1 to TRBJ1-5; a possible D gene is TRBD1 (5 bases). The CDR3 is made up of 12 amino acids. Germline CDR1 DFQATT, CDR2 SNEGSKA (reference sequence). Trimming pared 6 bases from V and 4 bases from J, leaving 10 bases between. CDR3 bases: TGCAGTGCCTACGGGGGTAATCAGCCCCAGCATTTT. Encoded protein: CSAYGGNQPQHF.

This chain uses TRBV7-9 with TRBJ2-2; D unresolved. Germline V CDR1 and CDR2: SEHNR, FQNEAQ (reference sequence). The CDR3 is 12 amino acids. Trimming pared 6 bases from V and 6 bases from J, leaving 8 bases between. The CDR3 region has the DNA TGTGCCAGCAGTCACGGCCCCGGGGAGCTGTTTTTT. This sequence encodes CASSHGPGELFF.

In this sample, this clonotype turned up a few times. CDR3 loop: CASSFGGANVLTF. CDR3 DNA sequence: TGCGCCAGCAGCTTTGGTGGGGCCAACGTCCTGACTTTC. J is TRBJ2-6 and V is TRBV5-1; D not resolved. The CDR3 contains 13 residues. The germline V and J ends were trimmed by 2 bases and 3 bases, with 3 bases remaining between them. CDR1 is SGHRS and CDR2 is YFSETQ in the germline V gene.

This clonotype occurred a few times. The chain recombines TRBV4-3 with TRBJ2-3, with TRBD2 matching 7 bases. The CDR3 has 19 residues. Germline CDR1 LGHNA, CDR2 YSLEER. With 1 base clipped from V and 0 bases from J, the junction kept 13 bases outside the gene matches. Here the CDR3 reads CASSQGGGRGGPSTDTQYF. CDR3 nucleotide sequence: TGCGCCAGCAGCCAAGGTGGCGGGAGAGGAGGTCCTAGCACAGATACGCAGTATTTT.

The chain recombines TRBV4-3 with TRBJ2-3; possible D gene TRBD2, 6 bases. V lost 4 bases, J lost 4 bases, and 12 bases lay in between. The CDR3 covers 14 residues. The germline V gene encodes CDR1 LGHNA and CDR2 YSLEER. The CDR3 spells CASSPGGGSDTQYF. The CDR3 bases are TGCGCCAGCAGCCCCGGGGGAGGCTCAGATACGCAGTATTTT.

Only a few counts were recorded for this clonotype. The rearrangement joins TRBV29-1 to TRBJ2-5, with D tentatively TRBD2 (6 bases). Trimming pared 7 bases from V and 7 bases from J, leaving 16 bases between. This CDR3 is 12 amino acids long. CDR1 and CDR2 (germline): SQVTM, ANQGSEA. The CDR3 sequence is CSALSWRGTQYF. The CDR3 DNA is TGCAGCGCCCTAAGTTGGAGGGGGACCCAGTACTTC.

The rearrangement joins TRBV19 to TRBJ1-1; D call uncertain. CDR1 LNHDA and CDR2 SQIVND come from the germline V gene (reference sequence). CDR3 length equals 13 residues. V lost 3 bases and J 2 bases, leaving 7 bases between the germline ends. CDR3 DNA: TGTGCCAGTAGTATTAGGCTAAACACTGAAGCTTTCTTT. Translating gives CASSIRLNTEAFF.

In its sample, this clonotype was seen a few times. The J gene is TRBJ2-2, the V gene TRBV10-3; 9 nucleotides agree with TRBD1. CDR1 is ENHRY, CDR2 SYGVKD, per germline. V was pared by 10 bases and J by 4 bases, with 13 bases of the junction left unmatched. The CDR3 consists of 16 residues. The CDR3 here is CATGSQGARGTGELFF. The CDR3 coding sequence is TGTGCCACCGGATCACAGGGGGCGAGGGGCACCGGGGAGCTGTTTTTT.

The chain recombines TRBV6-5 with TRBJ2-2; 10 nucleotides match TRBD2. Germline V gene data show CDR1 as MNHEY and CDR2 as SVGAGI. The V and J ends lost 2 bases and 6 bases, in that order; junction bases with no gene match: 6. The CDR3 contains 16 residues. CDR3 in DNA: TGTGCCAGCAGTTACGCCGAAGCGGGAGGGTCCGGGGAGCTGTTTTTT. Translation: CASSYAEAGGSGELFF.